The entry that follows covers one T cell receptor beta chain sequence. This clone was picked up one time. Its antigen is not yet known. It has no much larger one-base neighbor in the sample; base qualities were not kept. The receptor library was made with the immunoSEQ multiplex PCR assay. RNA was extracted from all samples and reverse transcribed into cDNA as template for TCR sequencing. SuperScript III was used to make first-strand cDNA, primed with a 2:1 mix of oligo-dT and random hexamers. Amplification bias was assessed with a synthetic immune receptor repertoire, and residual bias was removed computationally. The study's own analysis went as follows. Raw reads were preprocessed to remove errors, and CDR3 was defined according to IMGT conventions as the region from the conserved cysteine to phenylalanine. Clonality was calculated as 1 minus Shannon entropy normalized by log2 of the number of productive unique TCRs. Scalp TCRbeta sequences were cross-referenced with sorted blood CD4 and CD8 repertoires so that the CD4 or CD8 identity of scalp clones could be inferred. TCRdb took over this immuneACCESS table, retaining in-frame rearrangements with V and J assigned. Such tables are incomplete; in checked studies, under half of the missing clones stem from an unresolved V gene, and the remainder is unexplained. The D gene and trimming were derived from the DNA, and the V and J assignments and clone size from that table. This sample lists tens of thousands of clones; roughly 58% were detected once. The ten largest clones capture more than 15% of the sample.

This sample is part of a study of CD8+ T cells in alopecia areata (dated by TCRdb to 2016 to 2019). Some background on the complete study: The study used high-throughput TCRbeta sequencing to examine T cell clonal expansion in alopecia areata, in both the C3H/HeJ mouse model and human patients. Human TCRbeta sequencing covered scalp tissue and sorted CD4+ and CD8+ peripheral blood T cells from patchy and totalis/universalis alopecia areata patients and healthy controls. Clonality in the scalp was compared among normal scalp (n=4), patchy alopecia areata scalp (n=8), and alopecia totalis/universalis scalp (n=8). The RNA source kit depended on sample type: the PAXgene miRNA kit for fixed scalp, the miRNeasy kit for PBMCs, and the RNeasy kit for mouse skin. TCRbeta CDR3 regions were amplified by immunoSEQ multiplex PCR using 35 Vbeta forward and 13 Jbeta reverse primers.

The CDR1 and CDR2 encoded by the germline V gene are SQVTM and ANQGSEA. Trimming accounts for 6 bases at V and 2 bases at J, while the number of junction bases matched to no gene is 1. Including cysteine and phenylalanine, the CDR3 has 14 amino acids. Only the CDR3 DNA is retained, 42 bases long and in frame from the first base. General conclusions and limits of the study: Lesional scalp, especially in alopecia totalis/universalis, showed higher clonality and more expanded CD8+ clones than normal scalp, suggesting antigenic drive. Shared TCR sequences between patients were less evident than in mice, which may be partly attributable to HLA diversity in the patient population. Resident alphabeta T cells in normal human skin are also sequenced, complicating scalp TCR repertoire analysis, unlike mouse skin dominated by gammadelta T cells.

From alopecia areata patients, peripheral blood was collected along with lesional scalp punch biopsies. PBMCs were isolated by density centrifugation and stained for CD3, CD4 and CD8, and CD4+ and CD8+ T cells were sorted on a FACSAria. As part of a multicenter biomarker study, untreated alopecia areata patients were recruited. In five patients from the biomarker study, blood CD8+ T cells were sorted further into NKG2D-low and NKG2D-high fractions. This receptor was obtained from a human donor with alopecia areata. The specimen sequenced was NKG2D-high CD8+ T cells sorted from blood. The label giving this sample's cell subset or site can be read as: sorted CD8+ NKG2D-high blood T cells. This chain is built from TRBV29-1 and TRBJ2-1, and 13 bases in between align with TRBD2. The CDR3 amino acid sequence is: CSVGTSGTYNEQFF. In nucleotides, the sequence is TGCAGCGTAGGGACTAGCGGGACCTACAATGAGCAGTTCTTC.